The rows below give T cell receptor beta chains drawn from one sample of a study of blood T cell repertoires in COVID-19. The repertoire was sequenced with immunoSEQ multiplex PCR; TCRdb's copy has only in-frame clones and lacks some. The data show just over 650,000 clones, 85% to 90% seen once. The sample was peripheral blood. These receptors were collected from a young woman with acute or convalescent COVID-19. The CDR3 runs from the conserved cysteine through the conserved F or W. D genes are given only for firm matches. For some rows the clone size is stated as once, few or many, or as a class when expanded; others skip it.

CDR3 protein | CDR3 DNA | D gene | J gene | clone size | V gene
CASSEYFVGQIHGYTF | TGTGCCAGCAGTGAATATTTCGTAGGACAGATCCATGGCTACACCTTC | NA | TRBJ1-2 | NA | TRBV25-1
CAWSEWGGEAFF | TGTGCCTGGAGTGAGTGGGGAGGGGAAGCTTTCTTT | NA | TRBJ1-1 | NA | TRBV30
CASSFEFSGGTEAFF | TGTGCCAGCAGCTTTGAATTTTCAGGGGGCACTGAAGCTTTCTTT | TRBD1 | TRBJ1-1 | NA | TRBV11-1
CASSYSTGGYEQYF | TGTGCCAGCAGTTATTCTACGGGGGGATACGAGCAGTACTTC | TRBD2 | TRBJ2-7 | NA | TRBV6-5
CAWSERDPEAFF | TGTGCCTGGAGCGAGCGGGACCCTGAAGCTTTCTTT | NA | TRBJ1-1 | NA | TRBV30
CASSPRDGDLGTDTQYF | TGTGCCAGCAGCCCCCGGGACGGGGACTTGGGGACAGATACGCAGTATTTT | NA | TRBJ2-3 | once | TRBV13
CASSSMGQLGETQYF | TGTGCCAGCAGCTCCATGGGACAGCTTGGAGAGACCCAGTACTTC | TRBD1 | TRBJ2-5 | NA | TRBV13
CASSPTPRGTQYF | TGCGCCAGCAGCCCAACCCCACGGGGTACGCAGTATTTT | NA | TRBJ2-3 | NA | TRBV5-1
CASSPQGQGIGYTF | TGTGCCAGCTCACCACAGGGACAGGGGATCGGCTACACCTTC | TRBD1 | TRBJ1-2 | NA | TRBV18
CASSIRGYTF | TGTGCCAGCAGCATAAGGGGATACACCTTC | NA | TRBJ1-2 | NA | TRBV21-1
CAWIANGKGIYLGYTF | TGTGCCTGGATCGCAAATGGGAAGGGGATTTACCTGGGCTACACCTTC | NA | TRBJ1-2 | NA | TRBV30
CASSLRQGQSDKNIQYF | TGCGCCAGCAGCTTACGACAGGGGCAGAGTGACAAAAACATTCAGTACTTC | TRBD1 | TRBJ2-4 | NA | TRBV5-1
CASSLKPTAAGANVLTF | TGTGCCAGCAGCCTAAAACCTACAGCGGCTGGGGCCAACGTCCTGACTTTC | NA | TRBJ2-6 | NA | TRBV9
CATSPTGRAEETQYF | TGTGCCACCAGCCCAACCGGCAGGGCGGAGGAGACCCAGTACTTC | NA | TRBJ2-5 | NA | TRBV24-1
CASSYKTPQIYEQYF | TGTGCCAGCAGCTACAAAACGCCACAGATCTACGAGCAGTACTTC | NA | TRBJ2-7 | once | TRBV6-6
CASSRQQGEQGYTF | TGTGCCAGCAGTAGACAACAGGGGGAACAAGGCTACACCTTC | TRBD1 | TRBJ1-2 | NA | TRBV6-5
CASADRENTEAFF | TGTGCCAGCGCGGACAGGGAGAACACTGAAGCTTTCTTT | TRBD1 | TRBJ1-1 | many | TRBV6-1
CASSQGRGRTEAFF | TGCGCCAGCAGCCAGGGCAGGGGACGCACTGAAGCTTTCTTT | NA | TRBJ1-1 | NA | TRBV4-1
CASSLTGLNTEAFF | TGCGCCAGCAGCTTGACAGGGTTGAACACTGAAGCTTTCTTT | NA | TRBJ1-1 | NA | TRBV5-1
CASSLGQGTVSYNEQFF | TGCGCCAGCAGCTTGGGGCAAGGGACAGTTTCGTACAATGAGCAGTTCTTC | TRBD1 | TRBJ2-1 | NA | TRBV5-1
CASTPDSLNTEAFF | TGTGCCAGCACCCCGGACAGCTTGAACACTGAAGCTTTCTTT | NA | TRBJ1-1 | NA | TRBV28
CASSQDRNTIYF | TGCGCCAGCAGCCAAGACCGGAACACCATATATTTT | NA | TRBJ1-3 | NA | TRBV4-3
CASSLPGQVLFAGNTIYF | TGTGCCAGCAGCTTACCGGGACAGGTTCTTTTCGCTGGAAACACCATATATTTT | TRBD1 | TRBJ1-3 | NA | TRBV11-2
CTSSQASGDNEQFF | TGCACCAGCAGCCAAGCTAGCGGGGACAATGAGCAGTTCTTC | NA | TRBJ2-1 | few | TRBV1
CASSGTGERSKAFF | TGTGCCAGCAGCGGGACAGGGGAAAGGTCTAAGGCTTTCTTT | TRBD1 | TRBJ1-1 | NA | TRBV2
CASSQRGTDTQYF | TGTGCCAGCAGCCAAAGGGGAACAGATACGCAGTATTTT | NA | TRBJ2-3 | NA | TRBV3-1/TRBV3-2
CASTEGGAIPSTDTQYF | TGTGCCAGCACCGAAGGGGGGGCGATACCTAGCACAGATACGCAGTATTTT | NA | TRBJ2-3 | NA | TRBV27
CASSTGTGSEQYF | TGTGCCAGTAGTACCGGGACAGGGAGCGAGCAGTACTTC | TRBD1 | TRBJ2-7 | NA | TRBV19
CASSLTSLDTDTQYF | TGCGCCAGCAGCTTGACCTCGCTAGACACAGATACGCAGTATTTT | NA | TRBJ2-3 | NA | TRBV5-1
CASSGTSGSGTDTQYF | TGTGCCAGCAGCGGGACTAGCGGGAGCGGCACAGATACGCAGTATTTT | TRBD2 | TRBJ2-3 | NA | TRBV5-8
CASSPYRGAYNEQFF | TGTGCCAGTAGCCCGTATCGGGGGGCATACAATGAGCAGTTCTTC | NA | TRBJ2-1 | NA | TRBV19
CASSRDAGGQPQHF | TGTGCCAGTAGTAGGGATGCAGGGGGCCAGCCCCAGCATTTT | TRBD1 | TRBJ1-5 | NA | TRBV19
CASSKGSRDTDYGYTF | TGTGCCAGCAGCAAAGGGTCCCGGGACACGGACTATGGCTACACCTTC | NA | TRBJ1-2 | NA | TRBV21-1
CASSSPGKGNTEAFF | TGCGCCAGCAGTTCCCCAGGGAAGGGGAACACTGAAGCTTTCTTT | NA | TRBJ1-1 | once | TRBV5-1
CASSSTGGGTEAFF | TGTGCCAGCAGCTCTACAGGGGGTGGCACTGAAGCTTTCTTT | TRBD1 | TRBJ1-1 | NA | TRBV5-6
CASRLTGGSEQYF | TGTGCCAGCAGACTCACGGGTGGGAGCGAGCAGTACTTC | NA | TRBJ2-7 | NA | TRBV13
CASSLVGGSYNEQFF | TGTGCCAGCAGCTTAGTCGGGGGCTCCTACAATGAGCAGTTCTTC | NA | TRBJ2-1 | NA | TRBV11-2
CASSASALPARAGGYTF | TGCGCCAGCAGCGCCTCGGCGCTTCCGGCTAGGGCGGGGGGCTACACCTTC | NA | TRBJ1-2 | NA | TRBV5-1
CASDRTGGNQPQHF | TGTGCCAGTGATAGGACAGGGGGCAATCAGCCCCAGCATTTT | TRBD1 | TRBJ1-5 | NA | TRBV2
CASSFLRGNTIYF | TGTGCCAGCAGTTTCCTTCGGGGGAACACCATATATTTT | NA | TRBJ1-3 | NA | TRBV28
CASSSSRGVETQYF | TGTGCCAGCAGCTCGAGCAGGGGGGTAGAGACCCAGTACTTC | NA | TRBJ2-5 | NA | TRBV7-9
CASSSWGQDRGGNQPQHF | TGTGCCAGCAGCTCCTGGGGCCAGGACAGGGGGGGCAATCAGCCCCAGCATTTT | TRBD1 | TRBJ1-5 | NA | TRBV7-9
CASSSRPRGTDTQYF | TGTGCCAGCAGCTCCAGGCCGAGGGGGACAGATACGCAGTATTTT | NA | TRBJ2-3 | NA | TRBV6-2/TRBV6-3